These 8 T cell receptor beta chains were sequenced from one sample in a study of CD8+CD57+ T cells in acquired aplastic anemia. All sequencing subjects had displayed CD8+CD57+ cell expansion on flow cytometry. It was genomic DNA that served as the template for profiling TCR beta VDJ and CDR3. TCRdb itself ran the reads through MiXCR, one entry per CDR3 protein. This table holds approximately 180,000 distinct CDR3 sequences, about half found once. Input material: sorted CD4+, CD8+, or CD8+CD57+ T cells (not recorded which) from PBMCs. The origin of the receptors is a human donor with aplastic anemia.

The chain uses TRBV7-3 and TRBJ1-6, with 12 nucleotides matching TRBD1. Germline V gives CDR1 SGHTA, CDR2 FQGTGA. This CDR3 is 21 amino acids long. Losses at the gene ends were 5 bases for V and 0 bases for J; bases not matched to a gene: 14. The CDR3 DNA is TGTGCCAGCAGCCACCTAATTCCGGGACAGGGGGCGAGCTCCTATAATTCACCCCTCCACTTT. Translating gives CASSHLIPGQGASSYNSPLHF.

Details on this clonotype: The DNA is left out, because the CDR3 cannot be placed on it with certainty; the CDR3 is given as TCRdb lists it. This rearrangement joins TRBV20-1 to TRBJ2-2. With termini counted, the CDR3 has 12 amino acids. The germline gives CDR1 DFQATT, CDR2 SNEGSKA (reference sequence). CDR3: CSASFGAGELFF.

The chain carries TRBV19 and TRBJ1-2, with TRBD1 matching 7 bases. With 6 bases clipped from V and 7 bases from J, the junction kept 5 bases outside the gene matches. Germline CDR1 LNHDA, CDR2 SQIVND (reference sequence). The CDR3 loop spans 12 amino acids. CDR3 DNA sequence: TGTGCCAGTAGAGACAGGGCTAGTGGCTACACCTTC. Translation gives CASRDRASGYTF.

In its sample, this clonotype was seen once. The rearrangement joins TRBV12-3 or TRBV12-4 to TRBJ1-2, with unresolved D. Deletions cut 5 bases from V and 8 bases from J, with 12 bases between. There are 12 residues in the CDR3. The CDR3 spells CASSAGSKGYTF. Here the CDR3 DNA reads TGTGCCAGCAGTGCGGGATCTAAGGGCTACACCTTC.

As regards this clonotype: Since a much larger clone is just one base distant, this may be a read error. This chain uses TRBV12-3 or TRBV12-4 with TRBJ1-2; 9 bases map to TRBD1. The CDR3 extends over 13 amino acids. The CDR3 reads CASSLGTGAGDTF. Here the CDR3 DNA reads TGTGCCAGCAGTTTAGGGACAGGGGCTGGCGACACCTTC.

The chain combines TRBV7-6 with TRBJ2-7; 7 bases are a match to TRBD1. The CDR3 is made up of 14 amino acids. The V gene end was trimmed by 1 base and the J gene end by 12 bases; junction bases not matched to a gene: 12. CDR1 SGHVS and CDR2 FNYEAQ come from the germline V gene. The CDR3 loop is CASSLGLDRVVLYF. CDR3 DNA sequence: TGTGCCAGCAGCTTAGGTCTCGACAGGGTGGTTCTGTACTTC.

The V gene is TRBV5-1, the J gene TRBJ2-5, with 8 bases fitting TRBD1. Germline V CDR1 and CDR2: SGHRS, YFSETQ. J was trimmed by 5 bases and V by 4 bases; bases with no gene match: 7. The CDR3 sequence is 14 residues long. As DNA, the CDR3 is TGCGCCAGCAGCAACTACGGACAGGGCGAGACCCAGTACTTC. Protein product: CASSNYGQGETQYF.

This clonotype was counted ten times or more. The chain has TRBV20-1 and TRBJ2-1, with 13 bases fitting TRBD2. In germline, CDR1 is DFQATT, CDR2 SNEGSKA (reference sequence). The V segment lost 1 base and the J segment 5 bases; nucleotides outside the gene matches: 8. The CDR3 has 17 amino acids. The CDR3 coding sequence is TGCAGTGCTAGAGTCCTAGGGACTAGCGGGACCAACAATGAGCAGTTCTTC. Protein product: CSARVLGTSGTNNEQFF.